This passage covers 14 T cell receptor beta chains from one sample sequenced in a study of cytomegalovirus exposure and HLA in healthy donors. Use of 60 Vbeta and 13 Jbeta primers characterized the PCR. Produced via immunoSEQ multiplex PCR; TCRdb's table is partial and in-frame only. This repertoire includes roughly 80,000 clones. Sequencing used PBMCs. These receptors were obtained from a man aged 50 or older in good health and CMV-seronegative.

V usage is TRBV5-4 and J usage is TRBJ2-2; D ambiguous. Germline V gives CDR1 SGHNT, CDR2 YYREEE (reference sequence). V was trimmed by 4 bases and J by 7 bases, leaving 11 bases between them. CDR3 length: 13 residues. DNA of the CDR3: TGTGCCAGCAGCGCGCTTGTTGTCGGGGAGCTGTTTTTT. It is translated as CASSALVVGELFF. The entire variable domain, with the rest obtained from reference TRBV5-4 and TRBJ2-2, is as follows: ETGVTQSPTHLIKTRGQQVTLRCSSQSGHNTVSWYQQALGQGPQFIFQYYREEENGRGNFPPRFSGLQFPNYSSELNVNALELDDSALYLCASSALVVGELFFGEGSRLTVL.

J is TRBJ1-1 and V is TRBV5-1; TRBD1 agrees at 7 bases. CDR1 is SGHRS, CDR2 YFSETQ, per germline. Losses at the gene ends were 0 bases for V and 2 bases for J; bases not matched to a gene: 4. CDR3 length: 15 amino acids. The DNA for the CDR3 is TGCGCCAGCAGCTTGGGAGGGACAGTTAACACTGAAGCTTTCTTT. Translation gives CASSLGGTVNTEAFF. Using reference TRBV5-1 and TRBJ1-1 for the parts outside the CDR3, the full variable domain is KAGVTQTPRYLIKTRGQQVTLSCSPISGHRSVSWYQQTPGQGLQFLFEYFSETQRNKGNFPGRFSGRQFSNSRSEMNVSTLELGDSALYLCASSLGGTVNTEAFFGQGTRLTVV.

The chain couples TRBV6-5 to TRBJ1-5; TRBD1 might be the D (5 bases). This CDR3 spans 13 amino acids. Per the germline V gene, CDR1 is MNHEY and CDR2 is SVGAGI. V was shortened by 6 bases and J by 10 bases, with 16 bases between the two germline ends. In DNA, the CDR3 is TGTGCCAGCAGGGGGCGACTTTGGGAACCCCAGCATTTT. It codes for CASRGRLWEPQHF.

This rearrangement joins TRBV9 to TRBJ2-1, with 11 bases fitting TRBD2. CDR1 is SGDLS, CDR2 YYNGEE, per germline. The CDR3 is 15 residues long. With 3 bases clipped from V and 9 bases from J, the junction kept 8 bases outside the gene matches. The CDR3 loop is CASSDRTSGWSEQFF. CDR3 DNA: TGTGCCAGCAGCGACAGGACTAGCGGGTGGTCTGAGCAGTTCTTC.

The J gene is TRBJ1-1, the V gene TRBV29-1; D may be TRBD1 (6 bases). CDR3 length: 11 residues. CDR1 and CDR2 from the germline V gene are SQVTM and ANQGSEA. V was pared by 7 bases and J by 7 bases, with 13 bases between. Here the CDR3 DNA reads TGCAGCGCTAGCGGGACATTTGAAGCTTTCTTT. Protein: CSASGTFEAFF.

This sequence joins TRBV18 and TRBJ1-2; D call uncertain. V shed 3 bases and J shed 8 bases, with 10 bases lying between them. This CDR3 comprises 12 residues. Germline V lookup: CDR1 KGHSH, CDR2 LQKENI. CDR3 in amino acids: CASSPGEWGYTF. CDR3 DNA: TGTGCCAGCTCACCCGGTGAATGGGGCTACACCTTC.

About this clone itself: Other nucleotide sequences in the sample specify the same CDR3. V gene TRBV29-1 combines with J gene TRBJ1-2; 7 positions match TRBD1. Germline lookup yields CDR1 SQVTM and CDR2 ANQGSEA. J lost 9 bases, V lost 7 bases, and 20 bases had no gene match. The CDR3 is 15 amino acids. CDR3 loop: CSARKQGPRSWSYTF. The CDR3 DNA reads as TGCAGCGCTAGAAAACAGGGGCCGCGGTCATGGAGCTACACCTTC. Full variable domain (rest looked up from reference TRBV29-1 and TRBJ1-2): SAVISQKPSRDICQRGTSLTIQCQVDSQVTMMFWYRQQPGQSLTLIATANQGSEATYESGFVIDKFPISRPNLTFSTLTVSNMSPEDSSIYLCSARKQGPRSWSYTFGSGTRLTVV.

The chain joins TRBV5-5 to TRBJ1-5; possibly TRBD1 for D (6 bases). V gave up 4 bases and J gave up 7 bases, with 18 bases separating them. This CDR3 is built from 15 residues. The germline V gene encodes CDR1 SGHKS and CDR2 YYEKEE (reference sequence). This chain's CDR3 is CASSINRVTGQPQHF. DNA for the CDR3: TGTGCCAGCAGCATAAACAGGGTAACGGGGCAGCCCCAGCATTTT. Using reference TRBV5-5 and TRBJ1-5 for the parts outside the CDR3, the full variable domain is DAGVTQSPTHLIKTRGQQVTLRCSPISGHKSVSWYQQVLGQGPQFIFQYYEKEERGRGNFPDRFSARQFPNYSSELNVNALLLGDSALYLCASSINRVTGQPQHFGDGTRLSIL.

The chain employs TRBV25-1 and TRBJ1-2; the D gene is possibly TRBD1 (6 bases). Germline CDR1 reads MGHDK; CDR2 reads SYGVNS. With 7 bases removed from V and 6 bases from J, the gap between germline ends came to 21 bases. The CDR3 has 15 amino acids. In DNA, the CDR3 is TGTGCCAGCACCTGCAGGGGTTTTTATTTACATGGCTACACCTTC. This translates into CASTCRGFYLHGYTF.

The CDR3, as DNA: TGTGCCAGCAGCAAAGAGGACAGGGCCCCTCTAAAGACCCAGTACTTC. Translation gives CASSKEDRAPLKTQYF. The chain employs TRBV21-1 and TRBJ2-5; TRBD1 is the table's D call, not checked against the DNA. TRBV21-1 represents a pseudogene. There are 16 residues in the CDR3.

The genes are TRBV7-2 and TRBJ1-1; D is ambiguous. V was cut by 1 base and J by 0 bases, with 9 bases left in between. Germline V CDR1 and CDR2: SGHTA, FQGNSA. The CDR3 is 15 residues long. The CDR3 here is CASSLVLNLNTEAFF. CDR3 nucleotides: TGTGCCAGCAGCTTAGTACTCAATTTGAACACTGAAGCTTTCTTT.

The CDR3 loop is CASSAAGTGRTEAFF. As DNA, the CDR3 is TGTGCCAGCAGCGCTGCCGGGACAGGGAGGACTGAAGCTTTCTTT. The V gene is TRBV5-6, the J gene TRBJ1-1; 9 nucleotides match TRBD1. The CDR3 length is 15 residues. Germline V CDR1 and CDR2: SGHDT, YYEEEE. J was trimmed by 5 bases and V by 4 bases; bases with no gene match: 9.

As to this clone: The sample carries other DNA sequences with the same CDR3. V and J are TRBV28 and TRBJ1-1, with 7 bases matching TRBD1. Trimming at V came to 5 bases and at J to 3 bases, leaving 6 bases not matched to a gene. Germline-derived CDR1 and CDR2 are MDHEN and SYDVKM. This CDR3 has 14 residues. The CDR3 coding sequence is TGTGCCAGCAGTGTCCATCAGGGGGACACTGAAGCTTTCTTT. It encodes CASSVHQGDTEAFF.

The V gene is TRBV5-5, the J gene TRBJ1-2; D gene uncertain. The length of the CDR3 is 14 residues. The germline V and J ends were trimmed by 5 bases and 6 bases, with 17 bases remaining between them. Germline CDR1 is SGHKS and CDR2 is YYEKEE (reference sequence). In DNA form, the CDR3 reads TGTGCCAGCAGTCGGACTATTGAGGAGAATGGCTACACCTTC. It encodes CASSRTIEENGYTF. Based on the CDR3 plus reference TRBV5-5 and TRBJ1-2, the full variable domain is DAGVTQSPTHLIKTRGQQVTLRCSPISGHKSVSWYQQVLGQGPQFIFQYYEKEERGRGNFPDRFSARQFPNYSSELNVNALLLGDSALYLCASSRTIEENGYTFGSGTRLTVV.